This T cell receptor beta chain was captured in a study of cytomegalovirus exposure and HLA in healthy donors. Primers included in the PCR were 60 Vbeta and 13 Jbeta primers. Clones were read by immunoSEQ multiplex PCR, and TCRdb kept only the in-frame ones, dropping some. There are under 95,000 clones in the sample; over 70% occur only once, and around 2.1% lies in the top ten. Germline CDR1 MGHDK, CDR2 SYGVNS. With 8 bases clipped from V and 0 bases from J, the junction kept 5 bases outside the gene matches. This CDR3 has 14 residues. This receptor was identified in a boy aged 10-17 years in good health and CMV-seronegative. Sequences were obtained from PBMCs. The V call is TRBV25-1, the J call TRBJ2-7; 9 bases are a match to TRBD1. CDR3 DNA: TGTGCCAGCGGGGGGACAGGGTTCTCCTACGAGCAGTACTTC. Its translation is CASGGTGFSYEQYF.